This TCR beta chain was captured in a study of neurological immune-mediated disorders. Study-level results: While HTLV-1-associated myelopathy showed the greatest TCR clonal expansion, multiple sclerosis showed the least, falling below healthy controls. CDR3 amino acid sequences of expanded clones were not shared across subjects, a result suggesting private repertoires in all groups.

This clonotype occurred a few times. Its antigen is currently unknown. Use was made of roughly 980,000 CD4+ or CD8+ T cells in sorted libraries. Losses at the gene ends were 7 bases for V and 6 bases for J; bases not matched to a gene: 9. The CDR3 sequence is 14 residues long. TCRdb reanalysed the 5' RACE reads using MiXCR and keeps one entry per CDR3 protein. The table shows 18,000 or so distinct CDR3 sequences, with around 10% occurring only once. The chain joins TRBV12-3 or TRBV12-4 to TRBJ1-5, with 7 bases identical to TRBD1. This TCR was sampled from a woman between 45 and 60 years old in good health. Sequencing was carried out using CD8+ T cells from blood. The CDR3 protein is CASTTGVGGQPQHF. Here the CDR3 DNA reads TGTGCCAGCACCACAGGGGTCGGCGGTCAGCCCCAGCATTTT.